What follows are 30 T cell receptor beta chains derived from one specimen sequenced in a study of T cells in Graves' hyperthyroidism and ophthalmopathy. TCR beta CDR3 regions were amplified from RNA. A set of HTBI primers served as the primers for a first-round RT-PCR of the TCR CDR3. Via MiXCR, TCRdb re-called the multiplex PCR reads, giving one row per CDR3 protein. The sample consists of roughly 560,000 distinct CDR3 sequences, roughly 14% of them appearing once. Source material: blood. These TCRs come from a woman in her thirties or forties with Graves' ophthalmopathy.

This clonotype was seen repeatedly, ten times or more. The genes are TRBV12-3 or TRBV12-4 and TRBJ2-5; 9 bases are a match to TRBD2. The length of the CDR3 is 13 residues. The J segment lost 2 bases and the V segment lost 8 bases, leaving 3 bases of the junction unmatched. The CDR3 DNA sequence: TGTGCCAGCGGGACTAGCTTACAAGAGACCCAGTACTTC. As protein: CASGTSLQETQYF.

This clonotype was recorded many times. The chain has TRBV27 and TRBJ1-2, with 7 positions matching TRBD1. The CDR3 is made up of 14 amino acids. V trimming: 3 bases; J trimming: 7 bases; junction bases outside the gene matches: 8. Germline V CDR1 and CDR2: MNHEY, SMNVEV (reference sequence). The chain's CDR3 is CASSLSWDSGGYTF. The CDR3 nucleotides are TGTGCCAGCAGTTTGAGCTGGGACAGCGGTGGCTACACCTTC.

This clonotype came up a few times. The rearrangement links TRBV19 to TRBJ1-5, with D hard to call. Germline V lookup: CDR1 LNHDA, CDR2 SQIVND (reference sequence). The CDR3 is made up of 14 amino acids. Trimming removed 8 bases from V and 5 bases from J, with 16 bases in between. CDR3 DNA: TGTGCCAGTCCCAAAGCCAGGAGGCATCAGCCCCAGCATTTT. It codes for CASPKARRHQPQHF.

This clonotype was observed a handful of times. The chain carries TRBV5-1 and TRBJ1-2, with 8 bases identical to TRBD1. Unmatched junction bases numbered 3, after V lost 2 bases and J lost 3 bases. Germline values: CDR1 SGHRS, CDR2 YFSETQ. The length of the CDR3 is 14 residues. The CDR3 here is CASSFTGGHYGYTF. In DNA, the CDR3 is TGCGCCAGCAGCTTTACAGGGGGGCACTATGGCTACACCTTC.

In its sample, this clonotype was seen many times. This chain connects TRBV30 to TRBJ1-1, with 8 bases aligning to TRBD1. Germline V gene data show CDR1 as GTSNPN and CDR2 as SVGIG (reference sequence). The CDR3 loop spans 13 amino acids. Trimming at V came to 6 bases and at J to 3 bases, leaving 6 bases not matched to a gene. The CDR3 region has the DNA TGTGCCTGTGTGGGACAGGAGTACACTGAAGCTTTCTTT. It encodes CACVGQEYTEAFF.

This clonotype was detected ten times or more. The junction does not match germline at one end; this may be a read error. CDR3 nucleotides: TGTGCCAGCGGTTACACCTTGGATCAGCCCCAGCATTTT. Translation: CASGYTLDQPQHF. The V gene is TRBV6-2 or TRBV6-3, the J gene TRBJ1-5; the D is unclear. The CDR3 is 13 residues long. Germline CDR1 MNHEY, CDR2 SVGEGT.

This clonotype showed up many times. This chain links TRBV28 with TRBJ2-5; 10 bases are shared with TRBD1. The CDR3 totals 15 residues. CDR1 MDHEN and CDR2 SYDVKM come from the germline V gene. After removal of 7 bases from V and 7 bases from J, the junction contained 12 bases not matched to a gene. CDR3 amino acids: CASNRPTGGSATQYF. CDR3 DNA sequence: TGTGCCAGCAACAGACCGACAGGGGGCTCAGCGACCCAGTACTTC.

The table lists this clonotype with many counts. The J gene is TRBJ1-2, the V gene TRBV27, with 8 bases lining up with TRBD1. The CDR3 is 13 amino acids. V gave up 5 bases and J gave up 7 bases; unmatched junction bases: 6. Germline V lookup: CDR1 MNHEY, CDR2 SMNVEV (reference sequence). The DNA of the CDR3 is TGTGCCAGCAGTCAACAGGGGGATGGTGGCTACACCTTC. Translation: CASSQQGDGGYTF.

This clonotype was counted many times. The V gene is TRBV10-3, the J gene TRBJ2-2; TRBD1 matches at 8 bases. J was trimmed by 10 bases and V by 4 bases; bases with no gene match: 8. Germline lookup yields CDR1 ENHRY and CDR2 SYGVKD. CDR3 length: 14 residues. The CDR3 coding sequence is TGTGCCATCAGTGTGACCGGGACAGGAATGGAGCTGTTTTTT. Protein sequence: CAISVTGTGMELFF.

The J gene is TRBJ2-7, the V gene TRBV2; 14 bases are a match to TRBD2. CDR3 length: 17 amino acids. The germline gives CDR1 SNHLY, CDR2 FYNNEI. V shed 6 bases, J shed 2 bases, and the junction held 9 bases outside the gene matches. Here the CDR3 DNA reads TGTGCCAGCAGAAGACTAGCGGGAGGGCCCGGGACCTACGAGCAGTACTTC. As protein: CASRRLAGGPGTYEQYF.

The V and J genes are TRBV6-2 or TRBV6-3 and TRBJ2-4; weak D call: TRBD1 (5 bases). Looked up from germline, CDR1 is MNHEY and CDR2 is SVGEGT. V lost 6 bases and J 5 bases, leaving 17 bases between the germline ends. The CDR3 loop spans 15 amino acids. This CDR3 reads CASRTQWQGENIQYF. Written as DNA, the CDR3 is TGTGCCAGCAGAACTCAATGGCAGGGCGAAAACATTCAGTACTTC.

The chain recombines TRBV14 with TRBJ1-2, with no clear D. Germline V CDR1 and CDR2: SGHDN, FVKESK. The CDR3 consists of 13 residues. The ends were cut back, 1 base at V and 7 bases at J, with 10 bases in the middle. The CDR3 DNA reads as TGTGCCAGCAGCCAAGCCGGCTCCGGTGGCTACACCTTC. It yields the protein CASSQAGSGGYTF.

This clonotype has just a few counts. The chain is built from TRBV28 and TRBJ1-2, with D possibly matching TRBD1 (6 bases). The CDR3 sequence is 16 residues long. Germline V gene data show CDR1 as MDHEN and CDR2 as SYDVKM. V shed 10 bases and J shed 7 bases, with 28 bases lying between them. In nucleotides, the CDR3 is TGTGCCACCCTACCCCCCGGGACATCTGCGCTATTTGGCTACACCTTC. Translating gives CATLPPGTSALFGYTF.

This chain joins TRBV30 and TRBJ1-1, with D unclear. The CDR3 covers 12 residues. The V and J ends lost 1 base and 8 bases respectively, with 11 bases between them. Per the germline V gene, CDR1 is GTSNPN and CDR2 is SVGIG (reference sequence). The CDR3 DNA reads TGTGCCTGGAGTGACCCCCTGGGCGAAGCTTTCTTT. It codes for CAWSDPLGEAFF.

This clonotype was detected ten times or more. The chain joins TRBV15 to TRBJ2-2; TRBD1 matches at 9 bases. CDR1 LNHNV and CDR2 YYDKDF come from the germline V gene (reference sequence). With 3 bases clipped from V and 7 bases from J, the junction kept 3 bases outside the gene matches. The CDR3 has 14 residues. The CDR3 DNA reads TGTGCCACCAGCAGGGGACAGGGTGTCGGGGAGCTGTTTTTT. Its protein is CATSRGQGVGELFF.

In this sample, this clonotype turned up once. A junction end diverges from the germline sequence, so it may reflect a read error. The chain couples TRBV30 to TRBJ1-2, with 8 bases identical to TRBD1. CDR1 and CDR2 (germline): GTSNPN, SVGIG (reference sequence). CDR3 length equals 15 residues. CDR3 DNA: TGTGCCTGGGGTGTACCCGGGACAGGAACCTATGACTACACCTTC. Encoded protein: CAWGVPGTGTYDYTF.

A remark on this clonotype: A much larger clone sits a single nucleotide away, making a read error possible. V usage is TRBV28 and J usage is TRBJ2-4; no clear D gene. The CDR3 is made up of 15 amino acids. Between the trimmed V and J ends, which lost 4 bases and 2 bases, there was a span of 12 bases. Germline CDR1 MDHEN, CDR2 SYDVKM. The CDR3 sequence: CASSSAALTKNIQYF. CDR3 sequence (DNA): TGTGCCAGCAGTTCCGCAGCGCTAACCAAAAACATTCAGTACTTC.

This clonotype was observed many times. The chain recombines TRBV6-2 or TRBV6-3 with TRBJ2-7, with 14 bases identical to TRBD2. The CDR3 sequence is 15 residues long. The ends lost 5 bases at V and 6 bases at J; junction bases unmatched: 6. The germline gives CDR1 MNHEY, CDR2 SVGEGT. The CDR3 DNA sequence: TGTGCCAGCAGTGGGACTAGCGGGAGCGTCAGCGAGCAGTACTTC. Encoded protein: CASSGTSGSVSEQYF.

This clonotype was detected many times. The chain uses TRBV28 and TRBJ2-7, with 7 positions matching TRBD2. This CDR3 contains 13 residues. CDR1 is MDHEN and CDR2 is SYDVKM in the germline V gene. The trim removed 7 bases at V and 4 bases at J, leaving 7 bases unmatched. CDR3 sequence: CASTTGGRYEQYF. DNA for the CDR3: TGTGCCAGCACCACGGGGGGTCGGTACGAGCAGTACTTC.

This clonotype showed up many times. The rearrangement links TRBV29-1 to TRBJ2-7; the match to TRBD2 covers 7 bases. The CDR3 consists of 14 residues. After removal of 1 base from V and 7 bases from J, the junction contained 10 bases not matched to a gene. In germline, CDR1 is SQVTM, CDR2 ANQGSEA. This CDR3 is CSVEVGGGPGEQYF. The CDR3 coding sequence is TGCAGCGTTGAAGTCGGGGGAGGGCCGGGGGAGCAGTACTTC.

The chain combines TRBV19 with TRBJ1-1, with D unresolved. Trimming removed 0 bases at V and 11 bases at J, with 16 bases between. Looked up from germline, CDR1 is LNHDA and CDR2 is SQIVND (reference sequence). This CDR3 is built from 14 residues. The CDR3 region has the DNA TGTGCCAGTAGTATAGATGGAACCGGATATGAGGCTTTCTTT. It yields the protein CASSIDGTGYEAFF.

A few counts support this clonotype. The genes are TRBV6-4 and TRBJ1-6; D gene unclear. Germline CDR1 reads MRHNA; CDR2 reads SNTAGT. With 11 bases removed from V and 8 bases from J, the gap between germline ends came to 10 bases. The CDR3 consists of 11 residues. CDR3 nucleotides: TGTGCCTCCCATGAGGATTCACCCCTCCACTTT. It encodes CASHEDSPLHF.

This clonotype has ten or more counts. As DNA, the CDR3 is TGTGCCAGCAGTTTCTCCTCGGCCAAAAACATTCAGTACTTC. Translation gives CASSFSSAKNIQYF. V usage is TRBV27 and J usage is TRBJ2-4; D remains ambiguous. Germline V gene sequence: CDR1 MNHEY, CDR2 SMNVEV (reference sequence). CDR3 length equals 14 residues. V lost 3 bases to trimming and J lost 1 base, with 7 bases between them.

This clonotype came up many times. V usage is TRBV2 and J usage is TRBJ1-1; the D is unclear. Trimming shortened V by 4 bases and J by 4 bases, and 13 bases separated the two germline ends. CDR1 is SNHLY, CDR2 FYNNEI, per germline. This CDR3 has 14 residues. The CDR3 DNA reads TGTGCCAGCAGTGTGGTAGAGGGCCTCACTGAAGCTTTCTTT. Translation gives CASSVVEGLTEAFF.

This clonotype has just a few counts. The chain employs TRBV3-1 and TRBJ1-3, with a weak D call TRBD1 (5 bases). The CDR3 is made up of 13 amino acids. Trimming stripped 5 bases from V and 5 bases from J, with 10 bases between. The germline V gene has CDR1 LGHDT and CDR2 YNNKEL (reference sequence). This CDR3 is CASSGAGRNTIYF. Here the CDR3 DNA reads TGTGCCAGCAGCGGGGCAGGGAGAAACACCATATATTTT.

The CDR3 spells CASSLMGLAKQETQYF. The CDR3 region has the DNA TGTGCCAGCAGCTTAATGGGACTAGCGAAACAAGAGACCCAGTACTTC. V and J are TRBV7-9 and TRBJ2-5, with 10 bases identical to TRBD2. This CDR3 is 16 amino acids long. Germline V gene sequence: CDR1 SEHNR, CDR2 FQNEAQ (reference sequence). The J segment lost 2 bases and the V segment lost 2 bases, leaving 5 bases of the junction unmatched.

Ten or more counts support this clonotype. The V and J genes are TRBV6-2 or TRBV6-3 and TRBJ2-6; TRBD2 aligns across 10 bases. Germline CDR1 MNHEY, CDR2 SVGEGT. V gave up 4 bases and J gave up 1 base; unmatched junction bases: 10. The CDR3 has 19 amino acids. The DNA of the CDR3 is TGTGCCAGCAGTTCCTACTATAGCGGGAGGACGTCTGGGGCCAACGTCCTGACTTTC. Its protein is CASSSYYSGRTSGANVLTF.

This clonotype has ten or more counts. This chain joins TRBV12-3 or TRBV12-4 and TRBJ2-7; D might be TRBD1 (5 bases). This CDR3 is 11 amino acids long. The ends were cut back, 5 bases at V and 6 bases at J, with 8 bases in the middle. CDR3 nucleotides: TGTGCCAGCAGTGGAAGGGGCGAGCAGTACTTC. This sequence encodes CASSGRGEQYF.

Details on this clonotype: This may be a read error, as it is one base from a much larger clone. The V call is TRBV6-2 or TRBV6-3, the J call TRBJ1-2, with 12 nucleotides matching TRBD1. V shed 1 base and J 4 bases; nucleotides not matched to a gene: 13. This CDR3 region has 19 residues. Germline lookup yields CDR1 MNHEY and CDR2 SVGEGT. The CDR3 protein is CASSYLGPGQGAEIYGYTF. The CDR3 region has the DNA TGTGCCAGCAGTTACTTGGGGCCGGGACAGGGGGCAGAGATCTATGGCTACACCTTC.

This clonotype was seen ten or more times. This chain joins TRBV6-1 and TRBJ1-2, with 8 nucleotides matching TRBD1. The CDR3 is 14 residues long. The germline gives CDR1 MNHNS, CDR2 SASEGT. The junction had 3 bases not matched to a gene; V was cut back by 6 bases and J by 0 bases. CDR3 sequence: CASRGTGANYGYTF. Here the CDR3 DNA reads TGTGCCAGCAGAGGGACAGGAGCTAACTATGGCTACACCTTC.